The T cell receptor (beta chain) under discussion was sequenced for a study of patients and donors after allogeneic stem cell transplantation. TCRdb reanalysed the RT-PCR reads using MiXCR and keeps one entry per CDR3 protein. Of tens of thousands of distinct CDR3 sequences listed, more than 25% are singletons. CDR1 and CDR2 from the germline V gene are SEHNR and FQNEAQ (reference sequence). Trimming stripped 5 bases from V and 2 bases from J, with 15 bases between. The CDR3 spans 15 residues. The V call is TRBV7-9, the J call TRBJ2-5; D unresolved. The source is a human donor who was either an allogeneic HSCT recipient or a stem cell or donor lymphocyte infusion donor (not recorded which). It is not recorded whose cells these are; they may come from a transplant donor. The source material was blood, either unsorted or a sorted T cell fraction (not recorded which). The CDR3 DNA follows: TGTGCCAGCAGCGCCGGATTAGGATTGCAAGAGACCCAGTACTTC. It codes for CASSAGLGLQETQYF. The full variable domain, with the rest looked up from reference TRBV7-9 and TRBJ2-5, is DTGVSQNPRHKITKRGQNVTFRCDPISEHNRLYWYRQTLGQGPEFLTYFQNEAQLEKSRLLSDRFSAERPKGSFSTLEIQRTEQGDSAMYLCASSAGLGLQETQYFGPGTRLLVL.